The 20 T cell receptor beta chains listed next were all sequenced from one sample in a study of shared clonotypes between healthy human individuals. Produced via immunoSEQ multiplex PCR; TCRdb's table is partial and in-frame only. Altogether roughly 2.2 million clones are present, more than 85% being singletons, with the ten largest covering under 0.45%. The sequencing sample was made of naive CD4+ T cells from PBMCs. Subset of the sample: CD45RA+ positively selected. These receptors were obtained from a man between 18 and 29 years old in good health. Some clones in this sample may be carry-over from other donors' samples.

This clone was seen a single time. Different DNA sequences within this sample yield the same CDR3. The V and J genes are TRBV6-6 and TRBJ2-1, with no clear D. Germline CDR1 is MNHNY and CDR2 is SVGAGI (reference sequence). The CDR3 consists of 15 residues. V lost 2 bases and J lost 0, with 8 bases in between. CDR3 nucleotides: TGTGCCAGCAGTTACGGGGAAAGCTCCTACAATGAGCAGTTCTTC. Encoded protein: CASSYGESSYNEQFF.

A note on this clone: Other DNA sequences of this sample code for an identical CDR3. The gene calls are TRBV30 and TRBJ2-5, with a tentative D call TRBD2 (5 bases). V was clipped by 0 bases and J by 5 bases, with 7 bases between them. Germline lookup yields CDR1 GTSNPN and CDR2 SVGIG (reference sequence). The CDR3 spans 12 residues. The CDR3 loop is CAWSVRGETQYF. The CDR3 DNA is TGTGCCTGGAGTGTACGAGGGGAGACCCAGTACTTC.

Notes on this clone: This sample also contains other DNA sequences that code for the same CDR3. V usage is TRBV5-1 and J usage is TRBJ1-1; D is unclear. The CDR3 length is 13 residues. V lost 2 bases and J 4 bases, leaving 9 bases between the germline ends. CDR1 is SGHRS, CDR2 YFSETQ, per germline. CDR3 sequence: CASSLKGGTEAFF. For the CDR3, the DNA is TGCGCCAGCAGCTTAAAGGGCGGCACTGAAGCTTTCTTT.

The V and J genes are TRBV9 and TRBJ2-5, with D uncertain. The V gene lost 0 bases and the J gene lost 4 bases, with 10 bases spanning the gap. Germline V lookup: CDR1 SGDLS, CDR2 YYNGEE. The CDR3 runs 14 residues. CDR3 sequence reads: CASSVGPTRETQYF. CDR3 coding DNA: TGTGCCAGCAGCGTAGGTCCCACCCGAGAGACCCAGTACTTC.

The V gene is TRBV9, the J gene TRBJ1-3; tentative D call: TRBD1 (6 bases). Germline CDR1 is SGDLS and CDR2 is YYNGEE. This CDR3 contains 16 residues. V lost 1 base, J lost 1 base, and 12 bases lay in between. The CDR3 sequence: CASSVTNRASGNTIYF. The CDR3 DNA reads as TGTGCCAGCAGCGTAACTAACAGGGCTTCTGGAAACACCATATATTTT.

This clone was picked up one time. The chain carries TRBV28 and TRBJ1-2; 7 positions agree with TRBD1. Trimming removed 8 bases from V and 4 bases from J; junction bases left unmatched: 10. Germline-derived CDR1 and CDR2 are MDHEN and SYDVKM. The CDR3 sequence is 14 residues long. The CDR3 nucleotides are TGTGCCAGCTCAAACAACAGGGGTCCCTATGGCTACACCTTC. Protein sequence: CASSNNRGPYGYTF.

This clone was seen just once. This chain joins TRBV6-1 and TRBJ2-1, with D unclear. The CDR3 consists of 12 residues. CDR1 MNHNS and CDR2 SASEGT come from the germline V gene. Trimming took 7 bases from V and 9 from J, leaving 13 bases between them. The CDR3 coding sequence is TGTGCCAGCATAGCTTTTTGGGCTGAGCAGTTCTTC. This gives the protein CASIAFWAEQFF.

The chain uses TRBV19 and TRBJ2-4; TRBD2 matches 12 bases. The V segment lost 1 base and the J segment 0 bases; nucleotides outside the gene matches: 4. CDR1 and CDR2 (germline): LNHDA, SQIVND (reference sequence). CDR3 length: 18 residues. CDR3 nucleotides: TGTGCCAGTAGTATAGTCGGGACTAGCGGGTTAGCCAAAAACATTCAGTACTTC. Amino acid sequence: CASSIVGTSGLAKNIQYF.

This clone came up once. V usage is TRBV7-2 and J usage is TRBJ2-7; TRBD1 is a possible D gene (6 bases). With 5 bases removed from V and 1 base from J, the gap between germline ends came to 12 bases. Germline CDR1 and CDR2: SGHTA and FQGNSA. This CDR3 spans 14 amino acids. This CDR3 is CASSNSRGSYEQYF. The CDR3 DNA reads TGTGCCAGCAGCAACTCCAGGGGTTCCTACGAGCAGTACTTC.

The genes are TRBV20-1 and TRBJ2-5; D call uncertain. This CDR3 is 11 amino acids long. Germline V gives CDR1 DFQATT, CDR2 SNEGSKA (reference sequence). The CDR3 spells CSGLSRETQYF. CDR3 sequence (DNA): TGCAGCGGCCTTTCGCGGGAGACCCAGTACTTC.

The rearrangement joins TRBV2 to TRBJ2-5, with 9 bases fitting TRBD2. This CDR3 contains 16 residues. Germline V gene sequence: CDR1 SNHLY, CDR2 FYNNEI. The V and J ends lost 7 bases and 2 bases, in that order; junction bases with no gene match: 11. In nucleotides, the CDR3 is TGTGCCAGCACTCTCCTGACTAGCGGAATGCAAGAGACCCAGTACTTC. This codes for CASTLLTSGMQETQYF.

This clone has just one count. This chain connects TRBV28 to TRBJ2-2; 15 bases agree with TRBD2. The CDR3 consists of 16 residues. The germline gives CDR1 MDHEN, CDR2 SYDVKM. J was trimmed by 4 bases and V by 5 bases; bases with no gene match: 2. The CDR3 here is CASSPGLAGGTGELFF. The CDR3 bases are TGTGCCAGCAGTCCGGGACTAGCGGGAGGCACCGGGGAGCTGTTTTTT.

The chain employs TRBV11-2 and TRBJ2-3, with a tentative D call TRBD2 (5 bases). This CDR3 comprises 16 residues. The germline V and J ends were trimmed by 5 bases and 3 bases, with 18 bases remaining between them. Germline values: CDR1 SGHAT, CDR2 FQNNGV. The CDR3 DNA is TGTGCCAGCAGCCTAGGACTCGCTCGTAAAACAGATACGCAGTATTTT. Translated, it gives CASSLGLARKTDTQYF.

The V and J genes are TRBV7-2 and TRBJ2-5, with 10 nucleotides matching TRBD2. The CDR3 covers 14 residues. Germline lookup yields CDR1 SGHTA and CDR2 FQGNSA. V shed 5 bases, J shed 2 bases, and the junction held 2 bases outside the gene matches. CDR3 bases: TGTGCCAGCAGCACTAGCGGGGTTCAAGAGACCCAGTACTTC. Translating gives CASSTSGVQETQYF.

The chain recombines TRBV28 with TRBJ1-4, with no clear D. This CDR3 spans 14 amino acids. Trimming removed 3 bases from V and 4 bases from J, with 9 bases in between. The germline V gene encodes CDR1 MDHEN and CDR2 SYDVKM. CDR3 residues: CASSFGGVNEKLFF. The CDR3 DNA follows: TGTGCCAGCAGTTTCGGTGGGGTTAATGAAAAACTGTTTTTT. Using reference TRBV28 and TRBJ1-4 for the parts outside the CDR3, the full variable domain is DVKVTQSSRYLVKRTGEKVFLECVQDMDHENMFWYRQDPGLGLRLIYFSYDVKMKEKGDIPEGYSVSREKKERFSLILESASTNQTSMYLCASSFGGVNEKLFFGSGTQLSVL.

V and J are TRBV5-1 and TRBJ2-2, with 7 bases that match TRBD1. The CDR3 contains 13 residues. The germline V gene has CDR1 SGHRS and CDR2 YFSETQ. The V segment lost 5 bases and the J segment 11 bases; nucleotides outside the gene matches: 9. CDR3: CASRSDRVGELFF. CDR3 DNA: TGCGCCAGCAGGTCTGACAGGGTGGGAGAGCTGTTTTTT. The full variable domain, its missing parts supplied by reference TRBV5-1 and TRBJ2-2, is KAGVTQTPRYLIKTRGQQVTLSCSPISGHRSVSWYQQTPGQGLQFLFEYFSETQRNKGNFPGRFSGRQFSNSRSEMNVSTLELGDSALYLCASRSDRVGELFFGEGSRLTVL.

This CDR3 is CASSSDLGGFKQYF. In nucleotides, the CDR3 is TGTGCCAGCAGCTCTGATCTGGGGGGCTTTAAGCAGTACTTC. The V call is TRBV28, the J call TRBJ2-7, with D perhaps given as TRBD1 or TRBD2 (6 bases each). The CDR3 is 14 residues long. V lost 6 bases, J lost 8 bases, and 20 bases lay in between. Germline V gene data show CDR1 as MDHEN and CDR2 as SYDVKM.

As to this clone: This may arise from a read error, as a much more abundant clone is one base away. The same CDR3 arises from other DNA sequences in this sample as well. This sequence joins TRBV5-1 and TRBJ2-3; D is undetermined. From germline, CDR1 is SGHRS and CDR2 YFSETQ. CDR3 size: 13 residues. V was clipped by 0 bases and J by 1 base, with 3 bases between them. The CDR3 DNA sequence: TGCGCCAGCAGCTTGGATGGCACAGATACGCAGTATTTT. Translating it yields CASSLDGTDTQYF.

This chain joins TRBV11-2 and TRBJ2-1; D perhaps matches TRBD2 (6 bases). Between the trimmed V and J ends, which lost 2 bases and 9 bases, there was a span of 20 bases. Germline values: CDR1 SGHAT, CDR2 FQNNGV. The CDR3 consists of 16 residues. The CDR3 protein is CASSLMGLRGRGEQFF. For the CDR3, the DNA is TGTGCCAGCAGCTTAATGGGACTTCGTGGTCGGGGTGAGCAGTTCTTC.

J is TRBJ1-4 and V is TRBV29-1; 7 bases match TRBD1. CDR3 size: 13 residues. Per germline, CDR1 SQVTM and CDR2 ANQGSEA. With 1 base clipped from V and 11 bases from J, the junction kept 7 bases outside the gene matches. The CDR3 sequence is CSVEVDRDTKLFF. The CDR3 DNA sequence: TGCAGCGTTGAAGTTGACAGGGATACCAAACTGTTTTTT.